A selection of T cell receptor beta chains follows, all from one sample in a study of blood T cell repertoires in COVID-19. Profiling relied on immunoSEQ multiplex PCR, and the TCRdb table lists in-frame clones only, not all of them. The table has 180,000 or so clones, around 91% seen once. The sequenced sample consisted of PBMCs or T cells enriched from blood (not recorded which). The receptor source for this set is a woman aged 18-29 years who had recovered from COVID-19. CDR3s include the opening cysteine and the closing phenylalanine or tryptophan. D genes are given only for firm matches. The size field is filled for only some rows; it gives once, few, many or a size class.

J | size | D | V | DNA | CDR3
TRBJ2-1 | NA | NA | TRBV11-2 | TGTGCCAGCAGCTTTTACGGGAGCCCCCAAAATGAGCAGTTCTTC | CASSFYGSPQNEQFF
TRBJ2-7 | NA | NA | TRBV2 | TGTGCCAGCACATCCGGGGTTTACCGGGGAGGATCCTACGAGCAGTACTTC | CASTSGVYRGGSYEQYF
TRBJ2-1 | NA | NA | TRBV29-1 | TGCAGCGTTAACCCCCCAGGACTATACAATGAGCAGTTCTTC | CSVNPPGLYNEQFF
TRBJ1-2 | NA | NA | TRBV7-3 | TGTGCCAGCAGCTTATCGGGAGTAACTAACTATGGCTACACCTTC | CASSLSGVTNYGYTF
TRBJ2-5 | NA | TRBD1 | TRBV5-1 | TGCGCCAGCAGCAGGACAGGGGTAGAGACCCAGTACTTC | CASSRTGVETQYF
TRBJ1-2 | NA | NA | TRBV7-9 | TGTGCCAGCAGCTCCTCTACAGGGAGCGGCTACACCTTC | CASSSSTGSGYTF
TRBJ1-3 | NA | NA | TRBV3-1/TRBV3-2 | TGTGCCAGCAGTTACGGAGGGCTAGACACCATATATTTT | CASSYGGLDTIYF
TRBJ2-5 | NA | TRBD2 | TRBV11-2 | TGTGCCAGCACGGGACTAGCGGGGCTAAAAGAGACCCAGTACTTC | CASTGLAGLKETQYF
TRBJ2-4 | NA | TRBD1 | TRBV11-3 | TGTGCCAGCAGCTCCGGACAGGGGGATATAAACATTCAGTACTTC | CASSSGQGDINIQYF
TRBJ2-2 | once | NA | TRBV6-4 | TGTGCCAGCAGTGACTCAGGCGGGAACACCGGGGAGCTGTTTTTT | CASSDSGGNTGELFF
TRBJ2-7 | NA | NA | TRBV2 | TGTGCCAGCATGAGGACTCCTATTTTGGGGTACGAGCAGTACTTC | CASMRTPILGYEQYF
TRBJ1-1 | NA | TRBD1 | TRBV6-5 | TGTGCCAGCAGTCCCCAGGGGGGACGGACTGAAGCTTTCTTT | CASSPQGGRTEAFF
TRBJ2-1 | NA | TRBD2 | TRBV7-9 | TGTGCCAGCAGCTTAGCGCCTTGGGGTAGCGGGGTTAACAATGAGCAGTTCTTC | CASSLAPWGSGVNNEQFF
TRBJ2-1 | NA | TRBD1 | TRBV9 | TGTGCCAGCAGCGTCGCGGACAGGGGGACCGGGGAGCAGTTCTTC | CASSVADRGTGEQFF
TRBJ1-2 | few | NA | TRBV7-9 | TGTGCCAGCAGCTTTAACAGCTATGGCTACACCTTC | CASSFNSYGYTF
TRBJ2-7 | few | NA | TRBV7-6 | TGTGCCAGCAGCTTAGAACTAGGTCACGCCTACGAGCAGTACTTC | CASSLELGHAYEQYF
TRBJ2-7 | once | NA | TRBV5-6 | TGTGCCAGCAGTTCCGACAGGGAGCGGGTTAGCTCCTACGAGCAGTACTTC | CASSSDRERVSSYEQYF
TRBJ2-3 | NA | NA | TRBV15 | TGTGCCACCAGCAGAGTTGGGGCGACAGATACGCAGTATTTT | CATSRVGATDTQYF
TRBJ2-2 | NA | NA | TRBV6-2/TRBV6-3 | TGTGCCAGCAGTTACGATACGGCGAACACCGGGGAGCTGTTTTTT | CASSYDTANTGELFF
TRBJ2-1 | NA | NA | TRBV6-5 | TGTGCCAGCATAAGTTCGGAGAGCTCCTACAATGAGCAGTTCTTC | CASISSESSYNEQFF
TRBJ2-2 | few | NA | TRBV19 | TGTGCCAGTACCCCGACAGGTCCGAACACCGGGGAGCTGTTTTTT | CASTPTGPNTGELFF
TRBJ2-2 | NA | TRBD2 | TRBV29-1 | TGCAGCGTTCTTAGCGGGAGCGTCCTCACCGGGGAGCTGTTTTTT | CSVLSGSVLTGELFF
TRBJ2-3 | NA | TRBD2 | TRBV11-2 | TGTGCCACCTCGAGGGTAGCGGGCCCACTGAGCACAGATACGCAGTATTTT | CATSRVAGPLSTDTQYF
TRBJ2-7 | NA | NA | TRBV5-8 | TGTGCCAGCAGTCCGGACAGCTCCTACGAGCAGTACTTC | CASSPDSSYEQYF
TRBJ2-6 | NA | TRBD1 | TRBV18 | TGTGCCAGCGCCGGGACAGTCGCTGGGGCCAACGTCCTGACTTTC | CASAGTVAGANVLTF
TRBJ1-2 | NA | TRBD1 | TRBV28 | TGTGCCAGCAGAACCTCCCGACAGGGGGGCTATGGCTACACCTTC | CASRTSRQGGYGYTF
TRBJ1-3 | NA | TRBD1 | TRBV3-1/TRBV3-2 | TGTGCCAGCAGCCAAGGAGGGGGCTTCGGAAACACCATATATTTT | CASSQGGGFGNTIYF
TRBJ1-2 | NA | TRBD1 | TRBV12-3/TRBV12-4 | TGTGCCAGCAGTCGACAGGGGAACTATGGCTACACCTTC | CASSRQGNYGYTF
TRBJ2-7 | NA | NA | TRBV6-2/TRBV6-3 | TGTGCCAGCAGTTACTCGCATTCTAGCGTAGCCTACGAGCAGTACTTC | CASSYSHSSVAYEQYF